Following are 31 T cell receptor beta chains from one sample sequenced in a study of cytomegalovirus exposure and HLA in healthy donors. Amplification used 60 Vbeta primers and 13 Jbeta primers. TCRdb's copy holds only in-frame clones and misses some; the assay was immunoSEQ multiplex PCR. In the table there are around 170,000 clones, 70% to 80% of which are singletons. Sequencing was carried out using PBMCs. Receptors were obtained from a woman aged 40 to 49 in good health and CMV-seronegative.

The CDR3 loop is CASSLGLGGYTF. In DNA form, the CDR3 reads TGTGCCAGCAGCTTGGGCCTCGGGGGCTACACCTTC. The chain is built from TRBV5-8 and TRBJ1-2, with D unresolved. The CDR3 runs to 12 residues. V lost 0 bases and J lost 8, with 8 bases in between. The germline gives CDR1 SGHTS, CDR2 YDEGEE.

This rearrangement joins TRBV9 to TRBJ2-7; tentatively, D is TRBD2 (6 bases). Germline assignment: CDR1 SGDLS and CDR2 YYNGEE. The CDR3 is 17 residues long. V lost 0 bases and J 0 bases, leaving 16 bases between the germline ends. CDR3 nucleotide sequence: TGTGCCAGCAGCGTAGCACCTAGCGACCCGAGCTCCTACGAGCAGTACTTC. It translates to CASSVAPSDPSSYEQYF.

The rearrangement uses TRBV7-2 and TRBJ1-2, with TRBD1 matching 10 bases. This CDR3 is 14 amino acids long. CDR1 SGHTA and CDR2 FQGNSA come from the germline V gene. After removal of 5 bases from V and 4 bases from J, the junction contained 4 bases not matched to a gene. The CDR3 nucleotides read TGTGCCAGCAGCCAGGACAGGGGGGCCTATGGCTACACCTTC. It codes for CASSQDRGAYGYTF.

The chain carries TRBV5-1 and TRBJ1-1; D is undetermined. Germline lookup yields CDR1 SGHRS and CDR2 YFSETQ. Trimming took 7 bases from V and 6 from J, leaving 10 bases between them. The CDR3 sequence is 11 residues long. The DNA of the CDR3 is TGCGCCAGCCGGAAGGCGGCTGAAGCTTTCTTT. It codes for CASRKAAEAFF.

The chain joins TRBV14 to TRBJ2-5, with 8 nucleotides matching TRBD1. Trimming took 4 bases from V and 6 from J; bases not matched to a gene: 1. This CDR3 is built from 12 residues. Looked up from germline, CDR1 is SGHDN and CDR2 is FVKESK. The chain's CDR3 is CASSRQGQTQYF. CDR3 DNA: TGTGCCAGCAGCCGACAGGGGCAGACCCAGTACTTC.

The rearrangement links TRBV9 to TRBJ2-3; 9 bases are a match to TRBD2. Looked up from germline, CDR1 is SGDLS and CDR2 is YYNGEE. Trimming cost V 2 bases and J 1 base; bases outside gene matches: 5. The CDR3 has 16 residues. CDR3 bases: TGTGCCAGCAGCGTGGGCCCTAGCGGGGGCACAGATACGCAGTATTTT. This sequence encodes CASSVGPSGGTDTQYF. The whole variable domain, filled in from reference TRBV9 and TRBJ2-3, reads DSGVTQTPKHLITATGQRVTLRCSPRSGDLSVYWYQQSLDQGLQFLIQYYNGEERAKGNILERFSAQQFPDLHSELNLSSLELGDSALYFCASSVGPSGGTDTQYFGPGTRLTVL.

CDR3 sequence: CASRQGVVYEQYF. The CDR3 bases are TGTGCCAGCAGACAGGGGGTAGTATACGAGCAGTACTTC. The rearrangement links TRBV2 to TRBJ2-7; 8 bases align to TRBD1. V trimming: 6 bases; J trimming: 4 bases; junction bases outside the gene matches: 5. CDR1 and CDR2 from the germline V gene are SNHLY and FYNNEI. The CDR3 sequence is 13 residues long.

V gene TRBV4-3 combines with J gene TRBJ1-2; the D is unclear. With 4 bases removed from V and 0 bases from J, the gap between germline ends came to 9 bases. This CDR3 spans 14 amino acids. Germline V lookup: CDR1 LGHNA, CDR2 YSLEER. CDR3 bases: TGCGCCAGCAGCCCGGAGCGCTCTAACTATGGCTACACCTTC. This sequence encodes CASSPERSNYGYTF.

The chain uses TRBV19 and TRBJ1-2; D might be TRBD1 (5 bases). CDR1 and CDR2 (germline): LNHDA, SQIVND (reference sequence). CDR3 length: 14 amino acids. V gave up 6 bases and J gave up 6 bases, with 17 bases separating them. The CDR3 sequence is CASRGARAIDGYTF. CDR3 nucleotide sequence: TGTGCCAGTAGAGGGGCCCGGGCTATTGATGGCTACACCTTC. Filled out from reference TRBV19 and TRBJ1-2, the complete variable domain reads DGGITQSPKYLFRKEGQNVTLSCEQNLNHDAMYWYRQDPGQGLRLIYYSQIVNDFQKGDIAEGYSVSREKKESFPLTVTSAQKNPTAFYLCASRGARAIDGYTFGSGTRLTVV.

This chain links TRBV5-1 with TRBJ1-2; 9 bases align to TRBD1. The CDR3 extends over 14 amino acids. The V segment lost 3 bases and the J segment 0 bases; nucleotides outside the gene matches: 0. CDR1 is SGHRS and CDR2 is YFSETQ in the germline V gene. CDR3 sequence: CASSWDRANYGYTF. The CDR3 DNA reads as TGCGCCAGCAGCTGGGACAGGGCTAACTATGGCTACACCTTC.

The CDR3 DNA sequence: TGCGCCAGCAGCTTGGCAGTCCATGAGCAGTTCTTC. Translation gives CASSLAVHEQFF. The chain couples TRBV5-1 to TRBJ2-1; unclear D gene. Germline CDR1 SGHRS, CDR2 YFSETQ. V was cut by 0 bases and J by 8 bases, with 6 bases left in between. There are 12 residues in the CDR3.

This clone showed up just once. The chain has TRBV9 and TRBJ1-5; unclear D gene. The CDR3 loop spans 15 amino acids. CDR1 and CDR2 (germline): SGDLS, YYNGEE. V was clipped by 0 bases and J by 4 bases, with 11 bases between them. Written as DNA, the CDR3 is TGTGCCAGCAGCGTAGATGGGCAGCTTAATCAGCCCCAGCATTTT. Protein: CASSVDGQLNQPQHF.

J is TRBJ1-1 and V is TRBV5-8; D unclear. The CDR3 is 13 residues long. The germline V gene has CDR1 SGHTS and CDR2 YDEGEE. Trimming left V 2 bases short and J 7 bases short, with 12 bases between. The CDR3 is CASSFIGVFEAFF. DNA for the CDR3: TGTGCCAGCAGCTTTATCGGGGTTTTTGAAGCTTTCTTT.

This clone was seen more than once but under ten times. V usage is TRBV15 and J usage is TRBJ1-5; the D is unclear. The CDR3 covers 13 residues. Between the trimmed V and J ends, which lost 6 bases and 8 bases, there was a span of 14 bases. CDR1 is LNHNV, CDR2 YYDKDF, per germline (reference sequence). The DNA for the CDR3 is TGTGCCACCAGTTCCGGGTCGAGGGAGCCCCAGCATTTT. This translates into CATSSGSREPQHF.

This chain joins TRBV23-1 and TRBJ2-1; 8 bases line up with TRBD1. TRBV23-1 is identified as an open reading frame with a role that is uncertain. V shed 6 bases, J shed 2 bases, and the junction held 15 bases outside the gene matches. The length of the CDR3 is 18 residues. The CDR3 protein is CASRGTGGIREPYNEQFF. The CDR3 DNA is TGCGCCAGCAGGGGGACAGGAGGGATTAGGGAACCCTACAATGAGCAGTTCTTC.

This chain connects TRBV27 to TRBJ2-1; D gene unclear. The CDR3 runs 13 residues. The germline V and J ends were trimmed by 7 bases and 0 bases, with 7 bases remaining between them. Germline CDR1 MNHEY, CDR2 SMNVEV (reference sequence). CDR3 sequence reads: CASISGSYNEQFF. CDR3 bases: TGTGCCAGCATATCAGGCTCCTACAATGAGCAGTTCTTC.

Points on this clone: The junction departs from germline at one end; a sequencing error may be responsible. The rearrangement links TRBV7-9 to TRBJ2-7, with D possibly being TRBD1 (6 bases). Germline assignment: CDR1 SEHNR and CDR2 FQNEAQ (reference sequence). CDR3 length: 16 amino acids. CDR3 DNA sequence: TGTTCCAGCAGCTCTACAACAGCGGACAGTTTCTACGAGCAGTACTTC. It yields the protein CSSSSTTADSFYEQYF.

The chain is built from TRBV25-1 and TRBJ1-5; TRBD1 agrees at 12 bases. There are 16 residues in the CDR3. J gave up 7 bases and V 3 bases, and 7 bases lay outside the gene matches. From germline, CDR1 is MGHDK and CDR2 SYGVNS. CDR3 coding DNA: TGTGCCAGCAGTGATTCCGGGACAGGGGGCAGACAGCCCCAGCATTTT. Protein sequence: CASSDSGTGGRQPQHF.

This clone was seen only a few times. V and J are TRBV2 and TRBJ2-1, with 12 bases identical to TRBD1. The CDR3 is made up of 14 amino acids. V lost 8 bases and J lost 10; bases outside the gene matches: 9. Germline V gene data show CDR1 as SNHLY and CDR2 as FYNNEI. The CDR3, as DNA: TGTGCCAGCCGTTGGGACAGGGGGCCTGACGAGCAGTTCTTC. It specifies CASRWDRGPDEQFF.

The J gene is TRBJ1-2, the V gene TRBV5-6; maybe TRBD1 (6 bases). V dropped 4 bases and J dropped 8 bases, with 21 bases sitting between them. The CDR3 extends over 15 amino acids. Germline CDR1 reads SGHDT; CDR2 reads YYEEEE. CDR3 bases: TGTGCCAGCAGCCCCGGACAGATGGCCCTTAGGGGCTACACCTTC. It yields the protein CASSPGQMALRGYTF.

The CDR3 DNA sequence: TGTGCCAGCAGCTGGGCCGGGGGAGACACAGATACGCAGTATTTT. Its protein product is CASSWAGGDTDTQYF. The rearrangement uses TRBV7-2 and TRBJ2-3; tentatively, D is TRBD2 (6 bases). Trimming removed 4 bases at V and 2 bases at J, with 13 bases between. The CDR3 consists of 15 residues. Germline V gives CDR1 SGHTA, CDR2 FQGNSA. Looking up the rest from reference TRBV7-2 and TRBJ2-3 gives the full variable domain: GAGVSQSPSNKVTEKGKDVELRCDPISGHTALYWYRQSLGQGLEFLIYFQGNSAPDKSGLPSDRFSAERTGGSVSTLTIQRTQQEDSAVYLCASSWAGGDTDTQYFGPGTRLTVL.

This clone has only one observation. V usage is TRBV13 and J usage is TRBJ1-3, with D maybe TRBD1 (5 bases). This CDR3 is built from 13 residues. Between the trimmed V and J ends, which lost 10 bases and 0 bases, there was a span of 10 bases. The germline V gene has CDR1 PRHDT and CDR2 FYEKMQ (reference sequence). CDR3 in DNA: TGTGCCACAGGGAATCTCTCTGGAAACACCATATATTTT. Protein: CATGNLSGNTIYF.

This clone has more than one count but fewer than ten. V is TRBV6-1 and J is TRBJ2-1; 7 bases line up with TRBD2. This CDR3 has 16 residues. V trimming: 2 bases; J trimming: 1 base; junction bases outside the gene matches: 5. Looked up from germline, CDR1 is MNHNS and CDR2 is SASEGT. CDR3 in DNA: TGTGCCAGCAGTGAATGGAAAGCGGGGTCCTACAATGAGCAGTTCTTC. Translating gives CASSEWKAGSYNEQFF.

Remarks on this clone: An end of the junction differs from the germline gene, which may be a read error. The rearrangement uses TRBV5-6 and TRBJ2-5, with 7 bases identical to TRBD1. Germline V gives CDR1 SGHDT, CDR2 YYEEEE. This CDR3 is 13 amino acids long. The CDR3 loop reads CASIRTGGLSSHF. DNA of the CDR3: TGTGCCAGCATCAGGACAGGAGGCTTATCCTCGCACTTC.

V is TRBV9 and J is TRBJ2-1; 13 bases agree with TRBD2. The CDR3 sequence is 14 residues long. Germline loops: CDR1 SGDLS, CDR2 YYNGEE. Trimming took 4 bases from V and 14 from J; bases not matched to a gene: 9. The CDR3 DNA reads TGTGCCAGCAGCCCCCAGGGACTAGCGGGACCCGAGTTCTTC. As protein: CASSPQGLAGPEFF.

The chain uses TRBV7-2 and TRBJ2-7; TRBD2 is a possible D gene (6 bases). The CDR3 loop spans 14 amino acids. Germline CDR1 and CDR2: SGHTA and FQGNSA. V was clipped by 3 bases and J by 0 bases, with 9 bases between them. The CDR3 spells CASSFSGSSYEQYF. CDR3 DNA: TGTGCCAGCAGCTTTAGCGGTAGCTCCTACGAGCAGTACTTC. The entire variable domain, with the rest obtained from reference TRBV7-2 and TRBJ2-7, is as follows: GAGVSQSPSNKVTEKGKDVELRCDPISGHTALYWYRQSLGQGLEFLIYFQGNSAPDKSGLPSDRFSAERTGGSVSTLTIQRTQQEDSAVYLCASSFSGSSYEQYFGPGTRLTVT.

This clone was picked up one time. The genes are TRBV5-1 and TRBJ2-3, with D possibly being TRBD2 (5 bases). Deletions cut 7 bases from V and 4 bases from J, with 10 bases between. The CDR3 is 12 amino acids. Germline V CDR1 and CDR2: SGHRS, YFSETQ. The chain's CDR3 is CASVGSSDTQYF. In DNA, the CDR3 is TGCGCCAGCGTAGGGAGCTCAGATACGCAGTATTTT.

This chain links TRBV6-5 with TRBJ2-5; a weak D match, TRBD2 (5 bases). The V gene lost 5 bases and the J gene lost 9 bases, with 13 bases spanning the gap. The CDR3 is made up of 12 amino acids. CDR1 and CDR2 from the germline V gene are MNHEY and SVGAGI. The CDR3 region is CASSGLFGAQYF. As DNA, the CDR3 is TGTGCCAGCAGTGGACTTTTCGGGGCCCAGTACTTC.

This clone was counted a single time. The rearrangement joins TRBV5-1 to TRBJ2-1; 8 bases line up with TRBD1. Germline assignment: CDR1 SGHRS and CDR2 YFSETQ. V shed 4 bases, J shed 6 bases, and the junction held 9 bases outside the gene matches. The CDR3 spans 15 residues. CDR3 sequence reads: CASSEPGTGVNEQFF. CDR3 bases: TGCGCCAGCAGCGAACCCGGGACAGGAGTCAATGAGCAGTTCTTC.

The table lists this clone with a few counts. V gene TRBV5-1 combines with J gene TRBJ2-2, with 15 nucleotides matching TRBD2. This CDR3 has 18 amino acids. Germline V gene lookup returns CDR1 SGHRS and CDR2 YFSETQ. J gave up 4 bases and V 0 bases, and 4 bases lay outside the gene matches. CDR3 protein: CASSLEGTSGRFTGELFF. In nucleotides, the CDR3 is TGCGCCAGCAGCTTGGAAGGGACTAGCGGGAGGTTCACCGGGGAGCTGTTTTTT.

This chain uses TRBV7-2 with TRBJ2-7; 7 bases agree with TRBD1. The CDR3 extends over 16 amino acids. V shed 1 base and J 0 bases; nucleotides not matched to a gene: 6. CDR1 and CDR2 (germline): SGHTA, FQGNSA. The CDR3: CASSLVGTDSSYEQYF. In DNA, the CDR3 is TGTGCCAGCAGCTTAGTAGGGACAGACAGCTCCTACGAGCAGTACTTC.